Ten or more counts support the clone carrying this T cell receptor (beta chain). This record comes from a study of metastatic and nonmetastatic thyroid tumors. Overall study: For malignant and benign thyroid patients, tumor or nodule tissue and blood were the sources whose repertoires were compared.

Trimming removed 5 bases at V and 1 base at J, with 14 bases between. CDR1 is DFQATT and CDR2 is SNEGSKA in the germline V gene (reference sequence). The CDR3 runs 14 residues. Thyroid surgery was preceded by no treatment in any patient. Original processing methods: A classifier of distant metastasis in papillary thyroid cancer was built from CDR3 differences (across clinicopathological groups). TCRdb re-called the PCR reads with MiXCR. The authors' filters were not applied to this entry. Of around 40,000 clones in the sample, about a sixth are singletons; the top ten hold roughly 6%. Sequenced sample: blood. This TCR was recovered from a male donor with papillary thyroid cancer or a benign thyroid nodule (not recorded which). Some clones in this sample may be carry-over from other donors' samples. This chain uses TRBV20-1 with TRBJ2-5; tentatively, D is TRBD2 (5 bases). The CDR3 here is CSAGRPEGQETQYF. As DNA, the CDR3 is TGCAGTGCTGGACGACCCGAGGGCCAAGAGACCCAGTACTTC.